This TCR beta chain was documented in a study of T cell responses to AZD1222 COVID-19 vaccine. Whether given at about 4 or about 12 weeks, second doses were pooled. Measured with immunoSEQ multiplex PCR; TCRdb has only the in-frame clones, and not every one. This sample yields about 200,000 clones, of which 85% to 95% are seen a single time; roughly 1% belongs to the top ten. The CDR3 covers 16 residues. Trimming removed 0 bases from V and 0 bases from J, with 10 bases in between. Germline assignment: CDR1 SGDLS and CDR2 YYNGEE. The V and J genes are TRBV9 and TRBJ1-3; D not resolved. The sample in question was peripheral blood, obtained 28 days after the second AZD1222 dose. This receptor was identified in an adult who received the AZD1222 COVID-19 vaccine. CDR3: CASSVGGQTSGNTIYF. CDR3 nucleotide sequence: TGTGCCAGCAGCGTAGGGGGTCAGACCTCTGGAAACACCATATATTTT.